This T cell receptor (beta chain) was recovered during a study of blood T cell repertoires in COVID-19. At the level of the study: T cells, B-cell-depleted T cells, or PBMCs provided the cDNA or gDNA that served as material.

Produced via immunoSEQ multiplex PCR; TCRdb's table is partial and in-frame only. The sample records about 47,000 clones, roughly 87% being singletons. The V gene's germline CDR1 is SGDLS and CDR2 YYNGEE. CDR3 length: 14 amino acids. Trimming pared 2 bases from V and 7 bases from J, leaving 13 bases between. The TCR sequence derives from a man between 60 and 75 years old with active COVID-19. The gene calls are TRBV9 and TRBJ2-1; possible D gene TRBD1, 6 bases. Material: peripheral blood. CDR3 in DNA: TGTGCCAGCAGCGTCCTTATCCAGGGGAATGAGCAGTTCTTC. This gives the protein CASSVLIQGNEQFF.